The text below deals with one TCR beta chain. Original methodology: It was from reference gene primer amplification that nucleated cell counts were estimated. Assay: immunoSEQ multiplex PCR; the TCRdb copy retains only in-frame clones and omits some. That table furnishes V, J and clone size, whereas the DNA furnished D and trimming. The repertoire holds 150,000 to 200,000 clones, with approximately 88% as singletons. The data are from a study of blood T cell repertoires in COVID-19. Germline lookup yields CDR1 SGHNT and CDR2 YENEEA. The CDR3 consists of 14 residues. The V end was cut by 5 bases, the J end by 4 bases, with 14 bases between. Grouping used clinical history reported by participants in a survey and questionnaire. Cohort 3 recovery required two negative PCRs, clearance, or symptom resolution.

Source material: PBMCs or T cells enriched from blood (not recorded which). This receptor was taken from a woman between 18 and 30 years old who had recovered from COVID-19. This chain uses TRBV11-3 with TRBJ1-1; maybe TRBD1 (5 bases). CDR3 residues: CASSLGTEGTEAFF. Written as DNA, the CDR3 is TGTGCCAGCAGCCTAGGGACCGAGGGCACTGAAGCTTTCTTT.